The clone carrying this T cell receptor beta chain was found many times. The antigen is unknown. The time point was: newly diagnosed GD, antithyroid drugs for less than 3 months. PBMC RNA was the source of the TCR library. Peripheral blood, about 8.8 milliliters of it, was drawn into EDTA tubes. The V and J ends lost 0 bases and 3 bases, in that order; junction bases with no gene match: 4. The CDR3 consists of 16 residues. Germline lookup yields CDR1 SGHDN and CDR2 FVKESK. This specimen comes from a study of regulatory T cells in long-lasting Graves disease. Study in general: Antithyroid drugs had been taken under 3 months by newly diagnosed Graves' patients.

Construction of TCR beta libraries relied on iRepertoire HTBI primers and on Arm-PCR targeting CDR3 regions. TCRdb re-analysed the multiplex PCR reads in MiXCR, keeping a single row per CDR3 protein. The repertoire has 400,000 to 500,000 distinct CDR3 sequences, 13% to 15% of them found once; the top ten carry more than 15%. Study conclusions and caveats: Persistent disease preferred TRBV28, TRBJ1-2 and TRBJ2-5.

These data were also filed under a second study, of T cells in Graves' hyperthyroidism and ophthalmopathy. That source adds: With a duration under 2 months, the hyperthyroidism was newly diagnosed in patients aged 18 to 65.

This chain uses TRBV14 with TRBJ2-1; 8 nucleotides agree with TRBD2. This sample comprised peripheral blood mononuclear cells (PBMCs), obtained at new diagnosis, from a patient treated with antithyroid drugs. This TCR was sampled from a woman between 50 and 59 years old with Graves disease. For the CDR3, the DNA is TGTGCCAGCAGCCAAGACGGGGGGGCGATCTACAATGAGCAGTTCTTC. It yields the protein CASSQDGGAIYNEQFF.